These 18 T cell receptor beta chains share one sample of origin, sequenced in a study of T-cell reconstitution after alpha-beta-depleted transplantation in children. TCRbeta library preparation incorporated unique molecular identifiers. TCRdb re-analysed the PCR reads in MiXCR, keeping a single row per CDR3 protein. The repertoire holds around 700,000 distinct CDR3 sequences, with under 15% as singletons. Sample: PBMCs, taken before TCRalphabeta/CD19-depleted stem cell transplant. These TCRs come from a girl aged 2 to 9 with congenital amegakaryocytic thrombocytopenia, due to receive a stem cell transplant.

This clonotype was found many times. The V call is TRBV11-2, the J call TRBJ2-3, with D possibly being TRBD1 or TRBD2 (5 bases each). V was pared by 0 bases and J by 4 bases, with 14 bases between. Germline lookup yields CDR1 SGHAT and CDR2 FQNNGV. The CDR3 runs 16 residues. CDR3 loop: CASSLDGASVADTQYF. CDR3 DNA sequence: TGTGCCAGCAGCTTAGACGGGGCTTCAGTTGCAGATACGCAGTATTTT.

The rearrangement links TRBV20-1 to TRBJ1-1; no definite D call. The CDR3 runs to 14 residues. The ends were cut back, 1 base at V and 1 base at J, with 10 bases in the middle. The germline gives CDR1 DFQATT, CDR2 SNEGSKA (reference sequence). CDR3 in DNA: TGCAGTGCTAGAGGGTTTTGGGGGAACACTGAAGCTTTCTTT. Encoded protein: CSARGFWGNTEAFF.

This chain links TRBV5-1 with TRBJ2-1; no definite D call. Trimming cost V 4 bases and J 5 bases, with 10 bases left between them. Germline V gene data show CDR1 as SGHRS and CDR2 as YFSETQ. The CDR3 sequence is 13 residues long. The CDR3 is CASSLEVHNEQFF. The CDR3 nucleotides read TGCGCCAGCAGCCTCGAGGTTCACAATGAGCAGTTCTTC.

The sample holds a few counts of this clonotype. The J gene is TRBJ2-7, the V gene TRBV29-1, with 8 bases lining up with TRBD2. The CDR3 sequence is 15 residues long. The V gene's germline CDR1 is SQVTM and CDR2 ANQGSEA. Losses at the gene ends were 4 bases for V and 3 bases for J; bases not matched to a gene: 11. Here the CDR3 DNA reads TGCAGCGTTGTTTGGGTCGGGAGGGCCCACTACGAGCAGTACTTC. Translated: CSVVWVGRAHYEQYF.

This clonotype was picked up many times. The CDR3, as DNA: TGTGCCAGCAGCCCCGGTGGGAACACTGAAGCTTTCTTT. This codes for CASSPGGNTEAFF. This chain uses TRBV18 with TRBJ1-1; no definite D call. The CDR3 extends over 13 amino acids. Germline CDR1 reads KGHSH; CDR2 reads LQKENI. Trimming stripped 8 bases from V and 1 base from J, with 11 bases between. Full variable domain (rest looked up from reference TRBV18 and TRBJ1-1): NAGVMQNPRHLVRRRGQEARLRCSPMKGHSHVYWYRQLPEEGLKFMVYLQKENIIDESGMPKERFSAEFPKEGPSILRIQQVVRGDSAAYFCASSPGGNTEAFFGQGTRLTVV.

This clonotype was detected only a few times. The gene calls are TRBV7-9 and TRBJ2-7; 14 nucleotides line up with TRBD2. With 5 bases clipped from V and 7 bases from J, the junction kept 10 bases outside the gene matches. From germline, CDR1 is SEHNR and CDR2 FQNEAQ (reference sequence). CDR3 length: 16 residues. In DNA, the CDR3 is TGTGCCAGCAGCCCCGGACTAGCGGGAGGACGTCGTGAGCAGTACTTC. Residues: CASSPGLAGGRREQYF.

This clonotype turned up a few times. The chain links TRBV4-1 to TRBJ2-1; D gene uncertain. The length of the CDR3 is 16 residues. Germline V gene sequence: CDR1 MGHRA, CDR2 YSYEKL. Trimming cost V 2 bases and J 0 bases, with 11 bases left between them. This chain's CDR3 is CASSQRPESSYNEQFF. The CDR3 DNA follows: TGCGCCAGCAGCCAACGACCCGAGAGCTCCTACAATGAGCAGTTCTTC.

As regards this clonotype: A read error may explain this, as a much larger clone is one base away. J is TRBJ1-2 and V is TRBV12-3 or TRBV12-4, with D uncertain. The CDR3 totals 14 residues. The CDR3 is CASSFLKVSYGDTF. Written as DNA, the CDR3 is TGTGCCAGCAGTTTTCTAAAGGTTTCCTATGGCGACACCTTC.

This clonotype has a count of ten or more. The gene calls are TRBV4-1 and TRBJ2-2; D remains ambiguous. V lost 1 base and J lost 4, with 13 bases in between. Germline V gene lookup returns CDR1 MGHRA and CDR2 YSYEKL. The CDR3 has 16 amino acids. The DNA of the CDR3 is TGCGCCAGCAGCCAAGGGTACCTATTCTCCACCGGGGAGCTGTTTTTT. Protein sequence: CASSQGYLFSTGELFF.

This clonotype was observed at least ten times. The chain recombines TRBV20-1 with TRBJ2-5; D not certain. From germline, CDR1 is DFQATT and CDR2 SNEGSKA (reference sequence). V lost 7 bases and J 3 bases, leaving 15 bases between the germline ends. This CDR3 spans 13 amino acids. The CDR3 coding sequence is TGCAGTGTCCGCTCCGGGCTAAAAGAGACCCAGTACTTC. It codes for CSVRSGLKETQYF.

This clonotype has ten or more counts. The genes are TRBV28 and TRBJ2-7; 7 bases fit TRBD1. Looked up from germline, CDR1 is MDHEN and CDR2 is SYDVKM. The CDR3 is 14 residues long. Germline trimming cut 8 bases from V and 0 bases from J; bases unmatched to any gene: 7. CDR3 nucleotides: TGTGCCAGCCAAAACAGGGGTCTCTCCTACGAGCAGTACTTC. Translated: CASQNRGLSYEQYF.

This clonotype was seen only a few times. The junction differs from germline at one of its ends, possibly a read error. The chain carries TRBV20-1 and TRBJ2-5; TRBD1 aligns across 8 bases. This CDR3 contains 17 residues. CDR1 is DFQATT and CDR2 is SNEGSKA in the germline V gene (reference sequence). The CDR3 region has the DNA TGCTGTGCTAGAGATTCGGTGACAGGGGCCCTTGCGGAGACCCAGTACTTC. Amino acids: CCARDSVTGALAETQYF.

Of note for this clonotype: Given a much more abundant clone one base away, this may be a read error. This chain uses TRBV7-9 with TRBJ2-5; possibly TRBD2 for D (5 bases). CDR3 length: 13 amino acids. Germline-derived CDR1 and CDR2 are SEHNR and FQNEAQ (reference sequence). Here the CDR3 DNA reads TGTGCCAGCAGCTTCCGGGAAAAAGACACCCAGTACTTC. Its protein product is CASSFREKDTQYF.

The gene calls are TRBV7-3 and TRBJ2-2; no firm D call. This CDR3 is 16 amino acids long. The V end lost 5 bases, the J end lost 4 bases, and 17 bases lay between the germline ends. CDR1 SGHTA and CDR2 FQGTGA come from the germline V gene. CDR3 region: CASSQGALRPTGELFF. The CDR3 coding sequence is TGTGCCAGCAGCCAAGGAGCGCTTCGGCCCACCGGGGAGCTGTTTTTT.

The CDR3 region is CASSPIDRGGDEQYF. CDR3 nucleotides: TGCGCCAGCAGCCCTATCGACAGGGGAGGGGACGAGCAGTACTTC. The V and J genes are TRBV5-1 and TRBJ2-7; D may be TRBD1 (8 bases). This CDR3 is built from 15 residues. The V end lost 4 bases, the J end lost 5 bases, and 19 bases lay between the germline ends. Per germline, CDR1 SGHRS and CDR2 YFSETQ.

In its sample, this clonotype was seen many times. V is TRBV11-2 and J is TRBJ2-3; TRBD2 aligns across 7 bases. The trim removed 1 base at V and 6 bases at J, leaving 4 bases unmatched. The length of the CDR3 is 14 residues. CDR1 SGHAT and CDR2 FQNNGV come from the germline V gene. The CDR3 DNA reads as TGTGCCAGCAGCTTAGTAGCGGGCAGGGATACGCAGTATTTT. Translated: CASSLVAGRDTQYF.

This clonotype was seen many times. V is TRBV12-3 or TRBV12-4 and J is TRBJ1-5; D remains ambiguous. This CDR3 region has 14 residues. V was trimmed by 3 bases and J by 6 bases, leaving 12 bases between them. The CDR3 spells CASSFWGLGQPQHF. The CDR3, as DNA: TGTGCCAGCAGTTTCTGGGGATTAGGTCAGCCCCAGCATTTT.

This chain connects TRBV3-1 to TRBJ2-1; D ambiguous. V gave up 0 bases and J gave up 5 bases, with 5 bases separating them. CDR3 length: 13 amino acids. From germline, CDR1 is LGHDT and CDR2 YNNKEL (reference sequence). This CDR3 reads CASSQDRNNEQFF. CDR3 coding DNA: TGTGCCAGCAGCCAAGATCGGAACAATGAGCAGTTCTTC.